These 21 T cell receptor beta chains were all obtained from the same sample, sequenced in a study of T-cell reconstitution after alpha-beta-depleted transplantation in children. Molecular barcoding with unique molecular identifiers was used for the TCRbeta library. TCRdb reprocessed the PCR reads via MiXCR and lists one record per CDR3 protein. The sample consists of about 240,000 distinct CDR3 sequences, 20% to 30% of them appearing once. The sequenced sample was PBMCs, obtained before TCRalphabeta/CD19-depleted stem cell transplant. The receptor set was obtained from a girl aged 2 to 10 with Fanconi anemia, due to receive a stem cell transplant.

This clonotype was picked up a small number of times. V and J are TRBV11-2 and TRBJ2-5; 11 bases fit TRBD2. Germline CDR1 reads SGHAT; CDR2 reads FQNNGV. V trimming: 8 bases; J trimming: 5 bases; junction bases outside the gene matches: 7. The CDR3 runs 14 residues. The CDR3 region is CASGLAGGLETQYF. Here the CDR3 DNA reads TGTGCCAGCGGGTTAGCGGGGGGGCTTGAGACCCAGTACTTC.

This chain uses TRBV29-1 with TRBJ1-1; 8 positions match TRBD1. V shed 7 bases, J shed 3 bases, and the junction held 7 bases outside the gene matches. Germline V gene lookup returns CDR1 SQVTM and CDR2 ANQGSEA. The CDR3 consists of 13 residues. The CDR3 nucleotides are TGCAGCGGTTTCAGGGGGCGCGACACTGAAGCTTTCTTT. It codes for CSGFRGRDTEAFF.

The sample holds one count of this clonotype. The J gene is TRBJ2-2, the V gene TRBV20-1; 8 positions agree with TRBD1. CDR3 length equals 15 residues. The junction had 6 bases not matched to a gene; V was cut back by 5 bases and J by 1 base. The germline V gene has CDR1 DFQATT and CDR2 SNEGSKA (reference sequence). CDR3 loop: CSAAPGTGNTGELFF. The CDR3 bases are TGCAGTGCTGCCCCCGGGACAGGGAACACCGGGGAGCTGTTTTTT.

This clonotype showed up just a few times. This sequence joins TRBV5-6 and TRBJ2-3, with D hard to call. The CDR3 loop spans 16 amino acids. The germline CDR1 and CDR2 sequences are SGHDT and YYEEEE. Trimming stripped 0 bases from V and 2 bases from J, with 13 bases between. The CDR3, as DNA: TGTGCCAGCAGCTTGGGACTCCTAGGCCACACAGATACGCAGTATTTT. It specifies CASSLGLLGHTDTQYF. Drawing the rest from reference TRBV5-6 and TRBJ2-3, the complete variable domain is DAGVTQSPTHLIKTRGQQVTLRCSPKSGHDTVSWYQQALGQGPQFIFQYYEEEERQRGNFPDRFSGHQFPNYSSELNVNALLLGDSALYLCASSLGLLGHTDTQYFGPGTRLTVL.

The chain joins TRBV20-1 to TRBJ2-6; possible D gene TRBD1, 5 bases. Germline V gene lookup returns CDR1 DFQATT and CDR2 SNEGSKA (reference sequence). The CDR3 totals 15 residues. V lost 4 bases to trimming and J lost 4 bases, with 14 bases between them. The chain's CDR3 is CSANRRDHGANVLTF. CDR3 nucleotides: TGCAGTGCTAACCGCAGGGATCACGGGGCCAACGTCCTGACTTTC.

The table lists this clonotype with many counts. The CDR3 DNA follows: TGCAGTGTCCCGGACAGGCCCTACACAGATACGCAGTATTTT. Translating gives CSVPDRPYTDTQYF. This chain uses TRBV20-1 with TRBJ2-3; 7 nucleotides align to TRBD1. This CDR3 is 14 amino acids long. Per germline, CDR1 DFQATT and CDR2 SNEGSKA (reference sequence). V dropped 7 bases and J dropped 2; count of bases not matched to a gene: 9.

Note on this clonotype: Sequence at one end of the junction differs from germline and may be a read error. This chain connects TRBV7-2 to TRBJ2-1, with TRBD2 identical over 9 bases. The CDR3 spans 17 residues. Germline CDR1 reads SGHTA; CDR2 reads FQGNSA. CDR3 sequence: CASRLALLAGAPNEQFF. CDR3 DNA: TGTGCCAGCAGATTAGCCTTGTTAGCGGGAGCTCCCAATGAGCAGTTCTTC.

The chain links TRBV15 to TRBJ1-1; D perhaps matches TRBD1 (6 bases). The germline V gene has CDR1 LNHNV and CDR2 YYDKDF (reference sequence). Between the trimmed V and J ends, which lost 5 bases and 0 bases, there was a span of 10 bases. The CDR3 spans 14 residues. In DNA, the CDR3 is TGTGCCACCAGCTGGGGACAAGTGAACACTGAAGCTTTCTTT. Translated, it gives CATSWGQVNTEAFF.

This clonotype was observed at least ten times. The chain combines TRBV9 with TRBJ2-1; TRBD2 matches 10 bases. V shed 4 bases and J 7 bases; nucleotides not matched to a gene: 8. Germline CDR1 is SGDLS and CDR2 is YYNGEE. This CDR3 spans 15 amino acids. The CDR3 DNA follows: TGTGCCAGCAGCCCACGTCCTAGCGGGGGTAATGAGCAGTTCTTC. It translates to CASSPRPSGGNEQFF.

This CDR3 reads CSSRDGENTGELFF. Written as DNA, the CDR3 is TGCAGCTCCCGGGACGGCGAGAACACCGGGGAGCTGTTTTTT. This chain links TRBV29-1 with TRBJ2-2; tentatively, D is TRBD1 or TRBD2 (5 bases each). Between the trimmed V and J ends, which lost 8 bases and 1 base, there was a span of 14 bases. The CDR3 is 14 residues long. CDR1 and CDR2 from the germline V gene are SQVTM and ANQGSEA.

V and J are TRBV7-3 and TRBJ2-1; D is ambiguous. CDR3 length: 13 amino acids. Germline V lookup: CDR1 SGHTA, CDR2 FQGTGA. The germline V and J ends were trimmed by 0 bases and 6 bases, with 6 bases remaining between them. CDR3 sequence reads: CASSLTLGNEQFF. CDR3 sequence (DNA): TGTGCCAGCAGCTTAACCTTAGGCAATGAGCAGTTCTTC.

The chain employs TRBV5-6 and TRBJ2-7, with TRBD2 identical over 7 bases. CDR3 length: 14 residues. In germline, CDR1 is SGHDT, CDR2 YYEEEE. With 4 bases clipped from V and 2 bases from J, the junction kept 6 bases outside the gene matches. The CDR3 DNA follows: TGTGCCAGCAGCCGCGGGGGATTTCCCTACGAGCAGTACTTC. Its translation is CASSRGGFPYEQYF.

The table lists this clonotype with many counts. The rearrangement joins TRBV6-5 to TRBJ2-5; 11 bases match TRBD2. This CDR3 has 13 amino acids. J lost 5 bases, V lost 9 bases, and 5 bases had no gene match. Germline values: CDR1 MNHEY, CDR2 SVGAGI. In nucleotides, the CDR3 is TGTGCCAGTGCCCGGACTAGCGGGGAGACCCAGTACTTC. Translated, it gives CASARTSGETQYF.

This clonotype has just a few counts. The CDR3 sequence is CSASVAPVGEQYF. Here the CDR3 DNA reads TGCAGTGCTAGTGTCGCCCCTGTGGGGGAGCAGTACTTC. This chain joins TRBV20-1 and TRBJ2-7; unclear D gene. V lost 3 bases to trimming and J lost 7 bases, with 16 bases between them. Germline CDR1 DFQATT, CDR2 SNEGSKA (reference sequence). This CDR3 is built from 13 residues.

This clonotype has at least ten counts. CDR3 protein: CASSQDYNEQFF. CDR3 sequence (DNA): TGCGCCAGCAGCCAAGATTATAATGAGCAGTTCTTC. V gene TRBV4-1 combines with J gene TRBJ2-1, with unresolved D. This CDR3 is 12 amino acids long. Germline V gene sequence: CDR1 MGHRA, CDR2 YSYEKL. V was clipped by 0 bases and J by 7 bases, with 4 bases between them.

This clonotype was observed many times. V usage is TRBV29-1 and J usage is TRBJ2-7, with a possible D match to TRBD1 (8 bases). V was cut by 7 bases and J by 4 bases, with 26 bases left in between. Germline V gene sequence: CDR1 SQVTM, CDR2 ANQGSEA. This CDR3 contains 16 residues. The CDR3 DNA reads TGCAGCGCATCCGGGACAGGCGCCCGGGAGGTATACGAGCAGTACTTC. This sequence encodes CSASGTGAREVYEQYF.

This clonotype was found a few times. In DNA, the CDR3 is TGCAGTGCACAAGTGGGGATCGATACGCAGTATTTT. It codes for CSAQVGIDTQYF. The chain joins TRBV20-1 to TRBJ2-3; D is ambiguous. This CDR3 comprises 12 residues. Trimming took 6 bases from V and 6 from J, leaving 13 bases between them. Germline CDR1 reads DFQATT; CDR2 reads SNEGSKA (reference sequence).

This clonotype was counted only a few times. The V call is TRBV14, the J call TRBJ2-1, with TRBD1 matching 7 bases. The CDR3 length is 17 residues. The ends lost 1 base at V and 7 bases at J; junction bases unmatched: 13. From germline, CDR1 is SGHDN and CDR2 FVKESK. The CDR3 is CASSQARQGGMWNEQFF. The DNA of the CDR3 is TGTGCCAGCAGCCAAGCCAGACAGGGTGGAATGTGGAATGAGCAGTTCTTC.

In its sample, this clonotype was seen a few times. V is TRBV2 and J is TRBJ2-6, with unresolved D. CDR3 length: 12 amino acids. V was cut by 10 bases and J by 2 bases, with 6 bases left in between. The germline V gene has CDR1 SNHLY and CDR2 FYNNEI. As DNA, the CDR3 is TGTGCCACCGGTCCTGGGGCCAACGTCCTGACTTTC. This gives the protein CATGPGANVLTF. Using reference TRBV2 and TRBJ2-6 for the parts outside the CDR3, the full variable domain is EPEVTQTPSHQVTQMGQEVILRCVPISNHLYFYWYRQILGQKVEFLVSFYNNEISEKSEIFDDQFSVERPDGSNFTLKIRSTKLEDSAMYFCATGPGANVLTFGAGSRLTVL.

This clonotype was recorded at least ten times. CDR3 sequence (DNA): TGCAGTGCTAAACCGGGACTAGGGCCCTACGAGCAGTACTTC. Its translation: CSAKPGLGPYEQYF. The rearrangement links TRBV20-1 to TRBJ2-7, with 8 bases identical to TRBD2. With V trimmed by 4 bases and J by 2 bases, 7 bases remained unmatched. This CDR3 comprises 14 residues. CDR1 is DFQATT, CDR2 SNEGSKA, per germline (reference sequence).

The chain links TRBV9 to TRBJ2-7; D call uncertain. Deletions cut 1 base from V and 0 bases from J, with 11 bases between. The germline gives CDR1 SGDLS, CDR2 YYNGEE. The CDR3 contains 15 residues. The CDR3: CASSVSGRPSYEQYF. CDR3 nucleotide sequence: TGTGCCAGCAGCGTATCTGGGCGTCCCTCCTACGAGCAGTACTTC.